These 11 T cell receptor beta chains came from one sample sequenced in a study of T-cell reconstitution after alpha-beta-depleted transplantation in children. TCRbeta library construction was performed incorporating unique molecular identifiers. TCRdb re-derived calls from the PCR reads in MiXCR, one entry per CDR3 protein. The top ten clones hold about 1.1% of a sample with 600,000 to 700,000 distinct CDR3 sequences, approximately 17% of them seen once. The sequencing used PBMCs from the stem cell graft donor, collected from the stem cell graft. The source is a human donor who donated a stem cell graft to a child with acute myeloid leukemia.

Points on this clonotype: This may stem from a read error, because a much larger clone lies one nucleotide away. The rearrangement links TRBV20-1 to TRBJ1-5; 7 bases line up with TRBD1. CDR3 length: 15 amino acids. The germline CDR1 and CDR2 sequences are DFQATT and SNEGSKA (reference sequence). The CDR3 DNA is TGCAGTGCCAGTACAGGGGTACTTAGCAATCAGCACCAGCATTTT. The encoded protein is CSASTGVLSNQHQHF.

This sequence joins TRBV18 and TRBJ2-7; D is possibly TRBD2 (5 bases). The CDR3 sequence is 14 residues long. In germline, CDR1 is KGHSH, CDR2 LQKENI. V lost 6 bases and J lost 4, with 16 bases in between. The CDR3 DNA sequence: TGTGCCAGCTCTCCAAGCGGACGGGGATACGAGCAGTACGTC. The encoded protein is CASSPSGRGYEQYV.

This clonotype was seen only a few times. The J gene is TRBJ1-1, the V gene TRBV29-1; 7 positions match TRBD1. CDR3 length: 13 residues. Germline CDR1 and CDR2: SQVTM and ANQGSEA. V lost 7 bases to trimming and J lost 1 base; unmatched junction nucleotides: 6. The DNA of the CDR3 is TGCAGCGCCCTGACAGGGACGAACACTGAAGCTTTCTTT. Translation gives CSALTGTNTEAFF. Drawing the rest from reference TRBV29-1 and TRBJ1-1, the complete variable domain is SAVISQKPSRDICQRGTSLTIQCQVDSQVTMMFWYRQQPGQSLTLIATANQGSEATYESGFVIDKFPISRPNLTFSTLTVSNMSPEDSSIYLCSALTGTNTEAFFGQGTRLTVV.

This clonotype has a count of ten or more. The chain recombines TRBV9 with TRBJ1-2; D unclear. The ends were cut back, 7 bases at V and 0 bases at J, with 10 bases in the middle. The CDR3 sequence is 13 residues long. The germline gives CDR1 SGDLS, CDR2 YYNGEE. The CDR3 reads CASSARSNYGYTF. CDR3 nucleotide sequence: TGTGCCAGCTCCGCCAGATCTAACTATGGCTACACCTTC.

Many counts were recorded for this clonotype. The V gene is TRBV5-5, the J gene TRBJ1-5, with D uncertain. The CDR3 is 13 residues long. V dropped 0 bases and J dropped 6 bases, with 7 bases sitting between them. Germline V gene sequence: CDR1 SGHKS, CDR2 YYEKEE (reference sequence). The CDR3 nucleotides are TGTGCCAGCAGCTTGGCCTTAACTCAGCCCCAGCATTTT. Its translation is CASSLALTQPQHF.

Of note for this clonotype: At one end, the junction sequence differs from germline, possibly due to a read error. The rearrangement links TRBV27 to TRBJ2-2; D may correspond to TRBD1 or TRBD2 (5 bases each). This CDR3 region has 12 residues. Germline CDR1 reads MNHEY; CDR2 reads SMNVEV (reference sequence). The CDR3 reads CASSLAAGALFF. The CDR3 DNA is TGTGCCAGCAGTTTGGCCGCCGGGGCGCTGTTTTTT.

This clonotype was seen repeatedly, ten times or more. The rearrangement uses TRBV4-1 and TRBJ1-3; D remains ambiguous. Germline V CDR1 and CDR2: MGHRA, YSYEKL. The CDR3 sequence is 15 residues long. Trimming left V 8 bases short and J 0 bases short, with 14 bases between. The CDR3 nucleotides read TGCGCCAGCTCTATCAGCTTCGACTCTGGAAACACCATATATTTT. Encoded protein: CASSISFDSGNTIYF.

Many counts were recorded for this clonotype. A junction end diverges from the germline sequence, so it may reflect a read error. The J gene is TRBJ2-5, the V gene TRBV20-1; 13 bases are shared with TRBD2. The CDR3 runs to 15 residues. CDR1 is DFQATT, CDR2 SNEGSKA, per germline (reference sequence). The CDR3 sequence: CSTSGGAFVGETQYF. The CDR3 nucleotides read TGCAGTACTAGCGGGGGGGCATTCGTGGGAGAGACCCAGTACTTC.

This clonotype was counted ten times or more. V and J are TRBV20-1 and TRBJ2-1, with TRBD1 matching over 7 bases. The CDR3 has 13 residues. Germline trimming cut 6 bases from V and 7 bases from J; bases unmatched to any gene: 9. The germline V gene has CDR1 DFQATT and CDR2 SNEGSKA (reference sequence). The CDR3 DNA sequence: TGCAGTGCCCTTACGGACAGGACGAATGAGCAGTTCTTC. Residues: CSALTDRTNEQFF.

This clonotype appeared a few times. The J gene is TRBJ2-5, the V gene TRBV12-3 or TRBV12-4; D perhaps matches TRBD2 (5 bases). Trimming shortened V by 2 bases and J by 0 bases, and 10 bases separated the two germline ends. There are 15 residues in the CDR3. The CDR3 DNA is TGTGCCAGCAGTTTATACGGGGTACACCAAGAGACCCAGTACTTC. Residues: CASSLYGVHQETQYF.

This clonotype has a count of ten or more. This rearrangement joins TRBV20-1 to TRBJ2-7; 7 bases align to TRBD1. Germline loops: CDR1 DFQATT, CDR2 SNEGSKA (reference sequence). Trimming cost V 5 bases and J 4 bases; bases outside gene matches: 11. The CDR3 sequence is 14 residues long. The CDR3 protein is CSAEHPGTDYEQYF. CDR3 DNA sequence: TGCAGTGCTGAGCACCCCGGGACAGATTACGAGCAGTACTTC.